This T cell receptor (beta chain) was documented in a study of beta chain features in type 1 diabetes. Study findings and constraints: Patients with type 1 diabetes showed fewer VDJ junction insertions and more deletions.

Of the isolated RNA, all was reverse transcribed, and so the sequenced material was expressed TCRB transcripts. This table comes from immunoSEQ multiplex PCR, and its TCRdb copy is limited to in-frame clones, with some not included. In the table there are hundreds of thousands of clones, over 11% of which are singletons. Looked up from germline, CDR1 is GTSNPN and CDR2 is SVGIG (reference sequence). The CDR3 is made up of 12 amino acids. The V gene lost 3 bases and the J gene lost 6 bases, with 11 bases spanning the gap. Comments on this clone: Its antigen is still unknown.

The sequencing sample was made of naive CD4+ T cells from blood. This TCR derives from a man between 25 and 39 years old in good health. This sequence joins TRBV30 and TRBJ1-1, with a weak D call TRBD1 (5 bases). Written as DNA, the CDR3 is TGTGCCTGGAGGCAGGGTTTCGCTGAAGCTTTCTTT. Its translation is CAWRQGFAEAFF.